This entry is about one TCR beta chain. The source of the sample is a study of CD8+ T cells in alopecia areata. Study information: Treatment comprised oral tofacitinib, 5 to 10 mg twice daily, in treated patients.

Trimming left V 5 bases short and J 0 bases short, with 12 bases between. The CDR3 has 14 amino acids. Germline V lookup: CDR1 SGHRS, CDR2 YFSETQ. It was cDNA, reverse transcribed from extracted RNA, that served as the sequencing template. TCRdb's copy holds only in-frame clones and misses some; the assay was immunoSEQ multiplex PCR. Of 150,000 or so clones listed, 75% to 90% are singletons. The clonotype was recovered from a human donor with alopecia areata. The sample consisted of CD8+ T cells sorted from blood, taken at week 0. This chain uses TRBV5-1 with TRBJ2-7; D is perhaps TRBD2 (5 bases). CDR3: CASRLDWSSYEQYF. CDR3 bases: TGCGCCAGCAGACTAGACTGGAGCTCCTACGAGCAGTACTTC.